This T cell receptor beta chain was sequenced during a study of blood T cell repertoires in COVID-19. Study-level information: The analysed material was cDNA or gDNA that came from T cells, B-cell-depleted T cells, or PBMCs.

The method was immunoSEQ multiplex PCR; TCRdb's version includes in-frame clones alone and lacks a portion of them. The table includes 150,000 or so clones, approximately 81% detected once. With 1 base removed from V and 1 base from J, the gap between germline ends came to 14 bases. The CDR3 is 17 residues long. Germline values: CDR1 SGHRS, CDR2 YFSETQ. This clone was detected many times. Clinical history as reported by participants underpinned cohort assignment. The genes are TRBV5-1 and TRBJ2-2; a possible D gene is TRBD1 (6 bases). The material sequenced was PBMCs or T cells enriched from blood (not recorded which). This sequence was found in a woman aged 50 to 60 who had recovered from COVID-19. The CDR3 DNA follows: TGCGCCAGCAGCTTGTCTACGGGGACAAGGAACACCGGGGAGCTGTTTTTT. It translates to CASSLSTGTRNTGELFF.